This T cell receptor beta chain comes out of a study of identical twins. This clonotype was seen a few times. The antigen is undetermined. TCRdb recomputed calls from the 5' RACE reads with MiXCR, one row per CDR3 protein. This sample has around 250,000 distinct CDR3 sequences, with about 7.3% found just once. This CDR3 contains 15 residues. V was clipped by 4 bases and J by 8 bases; unmatched bases: 12. Germline assignment: CDR1 MGHDK and CDR2 SYGVNS. Everyone who gave samples was a healthy Caucasian. General study findings and limits: In cord blood, abundant beta clonotypes had fewer insertions; memory showed no trend. Instead of following the same donors, the conclusions were based on cross-sectional statistical analysis.

This sample was also put to use in a study of yellow fever vaccine responses in identical twins. That report adds: Convergence reportedly seemed to mark part of the twins' vaccine T cell response, with personalization marking the rest.

The V and J genes are TRBV25-1 and TRBJ1-2; TRBD1 agrees at 8 bases. The source is a young woman in good health. Sequences were obtained from memory (CD45RO+) T cells sorted from blood. The chain's CDR3 is CASSGTSTGVGGYTF. CDR3 DNA: TGTGCCAGCAGTGGAACCTCGACAGGGGTCGGCGGCTACACCTTC.